This TCR beta chain was captured in a study of control samples from healthy donors and cancer patients. TCRdb's copy holds only in-frame clones and misses some; the assay was immunoSEQ multiplex PCR. This table has tens of thousands of clones, 89% appearing once. The V end lost 1 base, the J end lost 11 bases, and 15 bases lay between the germline ends. The CDR3 is made up of 15 amino acids. From germline, CDR1 is MGHRA and CDR2 YSYEKL. The sample was PBMCs. The chain is built from TRBV4-1 and TRBJ1-6; D gene unclear. This clonotype was sampled from a woman aged 50 to 60 with colorectal cancer. This CDR3 reads CASSQGYTESPPLHF. The CDR3 nucleotides are TGCGCCAGCAGCCAAGGCTACACGGAGAGTCCACCCCTCCACTTT.